These 6 T cell receptor beta chains came from one sample sequenced in a study of cytomegalovirus exposure and HLA in healthy donors. PCR was performed using 60 Vbeta and 13 Jbeta primers. Only in-frame clones appear in the TCRdb table, and some are missing; sequencing was by immunoSEQ multiplex PCR. The sample consists of 100,000 to 150,000 clones, approximately 17% of them appearing once. Sequenced input: PBMCs. Receptors originate from a female donor in good health and CMV-seropositive.

This clone was picked up a small number of times. The same CDR3 also results from other DNA sequences found in this sample. The chain joins TRBV4-2 to TRBJ1-1, with 12 bases that match TRBD1. There are 15 residues in the CDR3. CDR1 is LGHNA, CDR2 YNFKEQ, per germline. Trimming removed 3 bases from V and 1 base from J; junction bases left unmatched: 0. The CDR3 nucleotides read TGTGCCAGCAGCCAGGGACAGGGGGCGAACACTGAAGCTTTCTTT. Protein product: CASSQGQGANTEAFF.

Only a few counts were recorded for this clone. The rearrangement uses TRBV2 and TRBJ1-1; D unresolved. With 7 bases removed from V and 3 bases from J, the gap between germline ends came to 15 bases. Germline CDR1 SNHLY, CDR2 FYNNEI. The length of the CDR3 is 14 residues. Here the CDR3 reads CASNINLRYTEAFF. CDR3 DNA sequence: TGTGCCAGCAATATAAACCTGCGCTACACTGAAGCTTTCTTT.

This clone was detected a few times. The chain couples TRBV7-9 to TRBJ1-4, with D possibly being TRBD1 (5 bases). The CDR3 loop spans 14 amino acids. CDR1 and CDR2 (germline): SEHNR, FQNEAQ (reference sequence). V was trimmed by 5 bases and J by 4 bases, leaving 11 bases between them. CDR3 in amino acids: CASSLARGNEKLFF. CDR3 bases: TGTGCCAGCAGCCTGGCAAGGGGTAATGAAAAACTGTTTTTT.

The V call is TRBV7-9, the J call TRBJ2-1; no firm D call. The ends were cut back, 7 bases at V and 6 bases at J, with 13 bases in the middle. Germline values: CDR1 SEHNR, CDR2 FQNEAQ (reference sequence). This CDR3 spans 13 amino acids. The CDR3 nucleotides are TGTGCCAGCACCCCTCTACAGACCAATGAGCAGTTCTTC. This codes for CASTPLQTNEQFF. Using reference TRBV7-9 and TRBJ2-1 for the parts outside the CDR3, the full variable domain is DTGVSQNPRHKITKRGQNVTFRCDPISEHNRLYWYRQTLGQGPEFLTYFQNEAQLEKSRLLSDRFSAERPKGSFSTLEIQRTEQGDSAMYLCASTPLQTNEQFFGPGTRLTVL.

This clone was detected a few times. J is TRBJ1-1 and V is TRBV7-9, with 9 bases identical to TRBD1. Germline V lookup: CDR1 SEHNR, CDR2 FQNEAQ (reference sequence). V was clipped by 1 base and J by 1 base; unmatched bases: 4. The CDR3 is 16 residues long. The DNA for the CDR3 is TGTGCCAGCAGCTTAGGACGGGACAGGGCGAACACTGAAGCTTTCTTT. As protein: CASSLGRDRANTEAFF.

This clone was observed a few times. The chain employs TRBV5-6 and TRBJ1-1; the D is unclear. Trimming removed 4 bases at V and 8 bases at J, with 6 bases between. The CDR3 is made up of 10 amino acids. Per the germline V gene, CDR1 is SGHDT and CDR2 is YYEEEE. CDR3 in amino acids: CASSTYEAFF. For the CDR3, the DNA is TGTGCCAGCAGCACCTACGAAGCTTTCTTT. The full variable domain, in which reference TRBV5-6 and TRBJ1-1 provide the parts outside the CDR3, is DAGVTQSPTHLIKTRGQQVTLRCSPKSGHDTVSWYQQALGQGPQFIFQYYEEEERQRGNFPDRFSGHQFPNYSSELNVNALLLGDSALYLCASSTYEAFFGQGTRLTVV.